This TCR beta chain stems from a study of T cell responses to AZD1222 COVID-19 vaccine. Study findings and constraints: Distributed over spike, vaccine-associated CD4 TCRs predominated at 160-218 and 743-854. Vaccination with two AZD1222 doses was followed by a rise in Spike-specific TCR breadth and depth.

The protocol was immunoSEQ multiplex PCR, while the TCRdb copy is restricted to in-frame clones and leaves out a portion. The table lists some 150,000 clones, approximately 95% of them singletons. The CDR3 is 16 residues long. The germline gives CDR1 SGDLS, CDR2 YYNGEE. Losses at the gene ends were 0 bases for V and 1 base for J; bases not matched to a gene: 2. This clone has just one count. Its cognate antigen is unknown. The J gene is TRBJ2-5, the V gene TRBV9; TRBD2 matches at 11 bases. The sample consisted of peripheral blood, taken on day 0 of AZD1222 vaccination. The TCR sequence derives from an adult in good health. DNA of the CDR3: TGTGCCAGCAGCGTAGGTCTAGCGGGGGGCCAAGAGACCCAGTACTTC. Its protein is CASSVGLAGGQETQYF.